These T cell receptor beta chains were read from a single sample in a study of shared clonotypes between healthy human individuals. Clones were sequenced by immunoSEQ multiplex PCR, and TCRdb holds only the in-frame ones, with some missing. The sample holds some 2 million clones, about 95% seen once. The sequencing input was naive CD8+ T cells sorted from blood. These receptors were taken from a man aged 18-30 years in good health. Each CDR3 is given with its conserved first and last residue. The D gene is left open where the match is weak. Expanded clones get a size class; other rows say once, few or many, or leave the size out.

V	J	size	D	CDR3	DNA
TRBV7-6	TRBJ2-3	-	-	CASTLGGGHGDTQYF	TGTGCCAGCACCTTAGGAGGGGGTCATGGAGATACGCAGTATTTT
TRBV28	TRBJ1-5	-	-	CASSPTDSNQPQHF	TGTGCCAGCAGTCCGACAGATAGCAATCAGCCCCAGCATTTT
TRBV5-4	TRBJ1-2	-	-	CASSLDHGASGYTF	TGTGCCAGCAGCTTGGATCATGGGGCAAGCGGCTACACCTTC
TRBV19	TRBJ1-6	-	TRBD1	CASSITGANMYSPLHF	TGTGCCAGTAGTATCACAGGGGCCAATATGTATTCACCCCTCCACTTT
TRBV11-3	TRBJ2-2	once	TRBD2	CASSLDPGGENTGELFF	TGTGCCAGCAGCTTAGATCCGGGAGGGGAGAACACCGGGGAGCTGTTTTTT
TRBV9	TRBJ2-3	-	TRBD1	CASSTRAGGTTDTQYF	TGTGCCAGCAGCACCCGGGCAGGGGGCACCACAGATACGCAGTATTTT
TRBV12-5	TRBJ2-7	-	-	CASGLGGDYEQYF	TGTGCTAGTGGTTTAGGGGGAGACTACGAGCAGTACTTC
TRBV4-1	TRBJ1-6	once	TRBD1	CASSQTGTGVLPLHF	TGCGCCAGCAGCCAAACCGGGACAGGGGTTCTTCCCCTCCACTTT
TRBV5-6	TRBJ2-7	-	TRBD2	CASRGGTSGLEQYF	TGTGCCAGCAGAGGAGGGACTAGCGGGCTCGAGCAGTACTTC
TRBV7-9	TRBJ2-2	-	TRBD1	CASSPGAGGSGELFF	TGTGCCAGCAGCCCAGGAGCAGGGGGCTCCGGGGAGCTGTTTTTT
TRBV27	TRBJ1-6	-	-	CASSLSTEEGHSPLHF	TGTGCCAGCAGTTTATCAACAGAAGAGGGCCATTCACCCCTCCACTTT
TRBV7-4	TRBJ2-1	-	-	CASSFEFNPLLLYNEQFF	TGTGCCAGCAGCTTTGAGTTCAACCCGCTACTTCTTTACAATGAGCAGTTCTTC
TRBV27	TRBJ2-3	-	TRBD2	CASRGTSGRSLFADTQYF	TGTGCCAGCAGGGGGACTAGCGGGAGGTCTTTATTTGCAGATACGCAGTATTTT
TRBV7-9	TRBJ2-7	-	-	CASGLSVSYEQYF	TGTGCCAGCGGACTCTCGGTCTCCTACGAGCAGTACTTC
TRBV2	TRBJ1-4	-	-	CATQQGFGEKLFF	TGTGCTACCCAGCAAGGGTTTGGTGAAAAACTGTTTTTT
TRBV27	TRBJ2-1	-	TRBD1	CASSLGTGSYNEQFF	TGTGCCAGCAGTCTAGGGACAGGGTCGTACAATGAGCAGTTCTTC
TRBV4-1	TRBJ2-1	once	TRBD2	CASSQEGTSTNEQFF	TGCGCCAGCAGCCAAGAGGGGACTAGCACAAATGAGCAGTTCTTC
TRBV7-9	TRBJ2-2	-	-	CASSSSSPGGGDTGELFF	TGTGCCAGCAGCTCCTCGTCCCCCGGGGGCGGGGACACCGGGGAGCTGTTTTTT
TRBV5-4	TRBJ2-7	-	TRBD2	CASSLGDGLAQEQYF	TGTGCCAGCAGCTTGGGAGACGGACTAGCTCAGGAGCAGTACTTC
TRBV10-3	TRBJ2-5	-	-	CAISELETQYF	TGTGCCATCAGTGAACTAGAGACCCAGTACTTC
TRBV30	TRBJ1-1	-	TRBD1	CAWSRRGLYTEAFF	TGTGCCTGGAGCCGGAGGGGGCTATACACTGAAGCTTTCTTT
TRBV7-9	TRBJ2-7	once	TRBD1	CASSSGDSSYEQYF	TGTGCCAGCAGCTCTGGGGACAGCTCCTACGAGCAGTACTTC
TRBV7-9	TRBJ2-3	-	-	CASSFIRTDTQYF	TGTGCCAGCAGCTTTATACGTACAGATACGCAGTATTTT
TRBV7-9	TRBJ2-6	-	TRBD1	CASSYGLQGAVTGANVLTF	TGTGCCAGCAGCTATGGGCTGCAGGGGGCAGTCACTGGGGCCAACGTCCTGACTTTC
TRBV13	TRBJ2-1	-	-	CASSLLIWQREDNEQFF	TGTGCCAGCAGCTTATTAATTTGGCAGAGAGAAGACAATGAGCAGTTCTTC
TRBV5-1	TRBJ1-4	-	TRBD1	CASSPRQGNNEKLFF	TGCGCCAGCAGCCCCCGACAGGGGAATAATGAAAAACTGTTTTTT
TRBV25-1	TRBJ1-1	-	-	CASSVGGENTEAFF	TGTGCCAGCAGTGTCGGGGGCGAGAACACTGAAGCTTTCTTT
TRBV9	TRBJ2-7	-	TRBD1	CASSPRGQGDEQYF	TGTGCCAGCAGCCCTCGGGGACAGGGAGACGAGCAGTACTTC
TRBV6-5	TRBJ1-5	-	TRBD1	CASSLFDRGDQPQHF	TGTGCCAGCAGTTTGTTCGACAGGGGTGACCAGCCCCAGCATTTT
TRBV7-8	TRBJ2-3	-	-	CASIQTPQADTQYF	TGTGCCAGCATCCAAACCCCCCAGGCAGATACGCAGTATTTT
TRBV7-2	TRBJ1-1	-	TRBD1	CASSATGTGRIEAFF	TGTGCCAGCAGCGCCACCGGGACAGGGCGTATTGAAGCTTTCTTT
TRBV15	TRBJ2-2	-	TRBD2	CATSTRDNPSTSGKSPGELFF	TGTGCCACCAGCACTAGAGACAATCCCTCGACTAGCGGGAAATCCCCCGGGGAGCTGTTTTTT
TRBV7-9	TRBJ1-4	-	-	CASSKSGTNEKLFF	TGTGCCAGCAGTAAGAGTGGAACTAATGAAAAACTGTTTTTT
TRBV28	TRBJ2-5	once	-	CASNNPARTSQETQYF	TGTGCCAGCAACAACCCCGCTAGAACCTCCCAAGAGACCCAGTACTTC
TRBV28	TRBJ1-5	-	-	CASSLETNTDQPQHF	TGTGCCAGCAGTTTAGAGACAAACACGGATCAGCCCCAGCATTTT
TRBV4-1	TRBJ2-5	-	TRBD2	CASSEERGGLETQYF	TGCGCCAGCAGCGAGGAGCGGGGGGGCCTAGAGACCCAGTACTTC
TRBV4-1	TRBJ1-4	-	-	CASSQKERKLFF	TGCGCCAGCAGCCAGAAAGAGAGAAAACTGTTTTTT
TRBV4-1	TRBJ2-3	once	-	CASSQDELPTDTQYF	TGCGCCAGCAGCCAAGATGAACTACCCACAGATACGCAGTATTTT
TRBV19	TRBJ1-1	-	-	CASSIGDDGNVNTEAFF	TGTGCCAGTAGTATAGGGGATGACGGAAACGTGAACACTGAAGCTTTCTTT
TRBV9	TRBJ2-1	-	TRBD2	CASSVVSGGLYEQFF	TGTGCCAGCAGCGTAGTATCGGGGGGGCTCTATGAGCAGTTCTTC
TRBV7-6	TRBJ1-1	once	-	CACKQNAGENTEAFF	TGTGCCTGTAAACAAAACGCTGGGGAGAACACTGAAGCTTTCTTT
TRBV7-9	TRBJ1-2	once	-	CASSSDRTVLVGYTF	TGTGCCAGCAGTTCCGACCGGACAGTACTGGTTGGCTACACCTTC